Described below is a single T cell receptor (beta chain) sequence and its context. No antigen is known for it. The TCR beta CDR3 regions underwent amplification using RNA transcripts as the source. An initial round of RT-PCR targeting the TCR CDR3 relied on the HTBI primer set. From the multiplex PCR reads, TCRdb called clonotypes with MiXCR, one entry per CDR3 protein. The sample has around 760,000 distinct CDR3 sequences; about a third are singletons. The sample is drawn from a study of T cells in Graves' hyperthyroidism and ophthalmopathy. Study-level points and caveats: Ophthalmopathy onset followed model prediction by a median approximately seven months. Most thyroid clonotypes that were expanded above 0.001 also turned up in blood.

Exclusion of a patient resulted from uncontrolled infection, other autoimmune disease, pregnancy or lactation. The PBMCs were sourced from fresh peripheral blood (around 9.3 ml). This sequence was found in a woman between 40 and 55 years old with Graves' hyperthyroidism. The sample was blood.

CDR3 nucleotides: TGTGCCAGCAGGCCCCGGGACAGGGGGCTTGAGGAGCTGTTTTTT. This translates into CASRPRDRGLEELFF. The chain joins TRBV7-2 to TRBJ2-2, with 12 nucleotides matching TRBD1. The V and J ends lost 6 bases and 10 bases, in that order; junction bases with no gene match: 9. This CDR3 spans 15 amino acids. CDR1 SGHTA and CDR2 FQGNSA come from the germline V gene. Full variable domain (outside the CDR3, taken from reference TRBV7-2 and TRBJ2-2): GAGVSQSPSNKVTEKGKDVELRCDPISGHTALYWYRQSLGQGLEFLIYFQGNSAPDKSGLPSDRFSAERTGGSVSTLTIQRTQQEDSAVYLCASRPRDRGLEELFFGEGSRLTVL.